What follows is one TCR beta chain and its context. In germline, CDR1 is SGHTA, CDR2 FQGNSA. This CDR3 region has 18 residues. Germline trimming cut 5 bases from V and 5 bases from J; bases unmatched to any gene: 13. Target depth was 1 in 200,000 to 1 in 1 million T cells, about 10x per clonotype. Libraries were prepared by immunoSEQ multiplex PCR; TCRdb keeps only in-frame clonotypes and omits some of them. This table holds approximately 20,000 clones, approximately 81% found once. The record originates from a study of cytotoxic CD8 clonotypes in ibrutinib-treated CLL. Material: PBMCs, obtained before ibrutinib treatment. V is TRBV7-2 and J is TRBJ2-1; 12 bases are a match to TRBD2. This TCR was sampled from a human donor with chronic lymphocytic leukemia. CDR3: CASSQTLAGGLRDNEQFF. CDR3 DNA sequence: TGTGCCAGCAGCCAGACGCTAGCGGGGGGGCTTAGGGACAATGAGCAGTTCTTC.